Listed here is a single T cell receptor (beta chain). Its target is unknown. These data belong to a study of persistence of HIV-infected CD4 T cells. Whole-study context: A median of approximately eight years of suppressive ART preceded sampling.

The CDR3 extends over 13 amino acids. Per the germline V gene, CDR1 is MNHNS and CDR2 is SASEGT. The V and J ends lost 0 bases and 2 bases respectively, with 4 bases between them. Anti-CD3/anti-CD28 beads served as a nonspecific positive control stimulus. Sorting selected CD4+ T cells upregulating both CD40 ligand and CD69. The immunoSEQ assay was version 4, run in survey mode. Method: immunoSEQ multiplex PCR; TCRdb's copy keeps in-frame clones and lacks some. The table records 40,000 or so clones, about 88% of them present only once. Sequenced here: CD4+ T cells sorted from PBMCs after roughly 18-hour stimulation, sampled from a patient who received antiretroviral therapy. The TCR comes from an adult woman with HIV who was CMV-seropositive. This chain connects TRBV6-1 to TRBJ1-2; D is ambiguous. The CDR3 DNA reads TGTGCCAGCAGTGAAGCGGAGAACTATGGCTACACCTTC. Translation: CASSEAENYGYTF.